The 4 T cell receptor beta chains given below trace back to one sample, sequenced in a study of blood T cell repertoires in COVID-19. Using immunoSEQ multiplex PCR, the repertoire was profiled, and TCRdb retains in-frame clones only, with some absent. The sample has about 130,000 clones; approximately 89% are singletons. The specimen sequenced was peripheral blood. Receptors were obtained from a woman in her 70s with COVID-19, enrolled during active disease.

The genes are TRBV5-1 and TRBJ1-4; D is perhaps TRBD1 (6 bases). Trimming cost V 1 base and J 8 bases, with 12 bases left between them. Germline-derived CDR1 and CDR2 are SGHRS and YFSETQ. This CDR3 is built from 14 residues. In DNA, the CDR3 is TGCGCCAGCAGCTTGAGGGCAGGGGTGGAAAAACTGTTTTTT. This translates into CASSLRAGVEKLFF.

This clone was seen a handful of times. The chain recombines TRBV30 with TRBJ1-1; TRBD1 is a possible D gene (6 bases). From germline, CDR1 is GTSNPN and CDR2 SVGIG (reference sequence). V lost 5 bases and J lost 6, with 10 bases in between. The CDR3 has 11 residues. The CDR3 loop reads CAWRGQAEAFF. In nucleotides, the CDR3 is TGTGCCTGGCGGGGACAAGCTGAAGCTTTCTTT.

The chain couples TRBV20-1 to TRBJ1-1; D gene ambiguous. V lost 6 bases, J lost 8 bases, and 13 bases lay in between. The CDR3 sequence is 11 residues long. Germline assignment: CDR1 DFQATT and CDR2 SNEGSKA (reference sequence). CDR3 sequence (DNA): TGCAGTGCACCCCGGGGTCTCGAAGCTTTCTTT. As protein: CSAPRGLEAFF.

This chain links TRBV5-1 with TRBJ2-3; TRBD2 is a possible D gene (6 bases). The CDR3 length is 15 residues. Trimming took 5 bases from V and 1 from J, leaving 14 bases between them. Germline CDR1 reads SGHRS; CDR2 reads YFSETQ. The CDR3 region is CASRLGTHGTDTQYF. The CDR3 bases are TGCGCCAGCAGACTCGGGACTCACGGCACAGATACGCAGTATTTT.